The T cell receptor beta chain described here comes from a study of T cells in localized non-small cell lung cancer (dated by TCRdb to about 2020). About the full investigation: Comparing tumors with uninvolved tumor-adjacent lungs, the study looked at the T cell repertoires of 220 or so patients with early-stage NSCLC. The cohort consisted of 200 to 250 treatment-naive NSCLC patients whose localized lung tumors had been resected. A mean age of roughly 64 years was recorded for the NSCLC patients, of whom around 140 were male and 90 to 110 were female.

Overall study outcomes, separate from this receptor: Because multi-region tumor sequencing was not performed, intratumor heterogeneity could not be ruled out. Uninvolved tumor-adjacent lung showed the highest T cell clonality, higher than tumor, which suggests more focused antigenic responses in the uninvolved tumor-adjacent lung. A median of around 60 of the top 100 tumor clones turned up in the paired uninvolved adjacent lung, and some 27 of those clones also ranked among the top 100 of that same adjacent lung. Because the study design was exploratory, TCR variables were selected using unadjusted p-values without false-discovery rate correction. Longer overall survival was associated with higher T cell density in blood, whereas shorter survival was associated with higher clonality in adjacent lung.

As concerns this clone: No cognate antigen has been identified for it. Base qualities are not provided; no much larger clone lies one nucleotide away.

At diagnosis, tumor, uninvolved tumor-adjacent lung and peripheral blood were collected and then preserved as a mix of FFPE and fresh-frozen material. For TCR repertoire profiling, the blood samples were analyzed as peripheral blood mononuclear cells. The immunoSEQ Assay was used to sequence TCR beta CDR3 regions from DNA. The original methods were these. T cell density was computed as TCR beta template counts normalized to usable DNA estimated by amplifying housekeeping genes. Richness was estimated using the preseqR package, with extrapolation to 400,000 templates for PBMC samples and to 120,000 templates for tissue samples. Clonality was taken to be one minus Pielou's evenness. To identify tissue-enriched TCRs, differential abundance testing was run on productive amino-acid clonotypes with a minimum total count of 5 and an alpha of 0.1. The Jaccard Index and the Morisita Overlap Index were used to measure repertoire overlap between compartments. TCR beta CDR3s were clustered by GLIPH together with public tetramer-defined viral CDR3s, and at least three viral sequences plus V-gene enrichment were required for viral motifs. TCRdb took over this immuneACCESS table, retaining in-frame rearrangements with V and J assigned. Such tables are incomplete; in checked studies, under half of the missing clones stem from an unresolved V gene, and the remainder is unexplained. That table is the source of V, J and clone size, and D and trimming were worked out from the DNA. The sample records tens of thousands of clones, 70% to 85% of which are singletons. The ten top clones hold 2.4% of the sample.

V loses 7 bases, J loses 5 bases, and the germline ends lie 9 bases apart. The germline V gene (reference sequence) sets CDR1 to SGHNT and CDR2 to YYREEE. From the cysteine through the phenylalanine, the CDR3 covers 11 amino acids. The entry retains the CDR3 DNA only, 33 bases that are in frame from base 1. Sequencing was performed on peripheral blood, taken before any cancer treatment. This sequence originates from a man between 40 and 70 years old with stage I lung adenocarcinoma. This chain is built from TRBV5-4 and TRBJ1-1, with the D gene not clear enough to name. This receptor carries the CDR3 CASLGGTEAFF. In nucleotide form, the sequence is TGTGCCAGCCTAGGAGGAACTGAAGCTTTCTTT.